This T cell receptor (beta chain) was sequenced in a study of OX40 agonist ivuxolimab in advanced cancers. Some background on the complete study: The costimulatory receptor OX40 (CD134) was targeted by ivuxolimab, a fully human IgG2 agonistic monoclonal antibody. Of the roughly 53 patients in dose escalation, about 20 had hepatocellular carcinoma, some 15 had melanoma, 9 had renal cell carcinoma and 9 had head and neck cancer. The dose-escalation cohort was 80% to 90% male with a mean age of approximately 60 years, ranging from roughly 20 to 80. Prior anti-PD-1, anti-PD-L1 or anti-CTLA-4 therapy was permitted, and checkpoint inhibitors had been received by less than 45% of dose-escalation patients. Peripheral TCRbeta sequencing was intended to test whether TCR sequence diversity was altered and clonal T-cell expansion was caused by ivuxolimab. Partial responses were achieved by three dose-escalation patients, of whom one had hepatocellular carcinoma and two had cutaneous melanoma. Intravenous ivuxolimab was administered to patients every 2 weeks at six dose levels: 0.01, 0.1, 0.3, 1.5, 3 and 10 mg/kg. The paper covers the monotherapy dose-escalation part of the phase I ivuxolimab trial, which included N of about 50 patients. Study-level results and caveats: Low levels of normalized T-cell clonal expansion were also seen in some patients who did not respond. At doses of 0.1 to 3.0 mg/kg, clonal expansion of both CD4+ and CD8+ blood T cells was observed from baseline to week 6. On average, CD8+ T cells showed more expanded clones than CD4+ T cells after ivuxolimab. In the 0.1-3.0 mg/kg groups, partial responders were among the patients with the lowest normalized peripheral clonal expansion, particularly in CD8+ T cells. The antigen specificity of the clonally expanded peripheral T cells was not determined.

Between the V and J ends, shortened by 3 bases and 0 bases respectively, the junction contains 13 bases. For CDR1 and CDR2, the germline V gene (reference sequence) lists SEHNR and FQNEAQ. Its CDR3 holds 16 amino acids, cysteine through phenylalanine. Left in the record is the CDR3 DNA by itself, 48 bases read in frame from the first base. Notes on this clone: Its cognate antigen has yet to be identified. No quality values exist for individual bases; no much larger clone is one base distant.

Patients with a history of autoimmune disease or receiving systemic immunosuppression were excluded from the trial. Peripheral blood for TCR sequencing was collected from all dose cohorts at baseline, on cycle 4 day 1, and on cycle 7 day 1. Samples came from an open-label, multicenter, first-in-human phase I dose-escalation trial of ivuxolimab. Adults with locally advanced or metastatic head and neck squamous cell, hepatocellular, melanoma or renal cell carcinoma were enrolled in the trial. Before TCR sequencing, CD4+ T cells and CD8+ T cells from peripheral blood were sorted into separate populations. To sequence the TCRbeta CDR3 region, genomic DNA was isolated from the sorted cells. The immunoSEQ Assay was used to sequence the TCRbeta CDR3 regions. TCRdb holds this immuneACCESS table with in-frame rearrangements only. Some clones are missing; in checked studies, unresolved V genes explain under half, and the rest has no known cause. The sample table records tens of thousands of clones; approximately 83% of these occur just once. In total, the top ten clones hold 35% to 40% of the sample.

The sequenced sample was CD4+ or CD8+ T cells sorted from blood, obtained in a trial of the OX40 agonist ivuxolimab. This clonotype was sampled from an adult with an advanced solid tumor such as melanoma, head and neck, liver or kidney cancer. The sequence links TRBV7-9 to TRBJ2-3, with a weak D call of TRBD1 (5 bases match). The DNA reads as follows: TGTGCCAGCAGCTTTCCAGGGTCGGGTAGCACAGATACGCAGTATTTT. This sequence encodes CASSFPGSGSTDTQYF.